This TCR beta chain was identified in a study of T cell responses to AZD1222 COVID-19 vaccine. General study points: Spike was spanned by vaccine-associated CD4 TCRs, with dominance at 160-218 and 743-854.

A note on this clone: Its target is not known.

Assay used: immunoSEQ multiplex PCR; TCRdb lists only in-frame clones, some missing. The sample contains around 130,000 clones, approximately 93% of which appear only once. V lost 1 base, J lost 7 bases, and 22 bases lay in between. Germline CDR1 reads MDHEN; CDR2 reads SYDVKM. The CDR3 covers 17 residues. The rearrangement links TRBV28 to TRBJ1-2; possibly TRBD1 for D (5 bases). The material was peripheral blood, obtained on day 0 of AZD1222 vaccination. The source of this sequence is an adult in good health. In nucleotides, the CDR3 is TGTGCCAGCAGTTTATACGTCGGGGGTGGCCAACGTTCTGGCTACACCTTC. It specifies CASSLYVGGGQRSGYTF.